These 18 T cell receptor beta chains were sequenced from one sample in a study of identical twins. TCRdb redid the calling of the 5' RACE reads with MiXCR, one entry per CDR3 protein. The data hold roughly 290,000 distinct CDR3 sequences, with 6.5% to 9.5% observed a single time. In addition, the sample was reused for a study of yellow fever vaccine responses in identical twins.

Input material: memory (CD45RO+) T cells sorted from blood. The receptors derive from a woman in her late teens or twenties in good health.

This sequence joins TRBV25-1 and TRBJ2-5; 7 bases agree with TRBD1. Germline loops: CDR1 MGHDK, CDR2 SYGVNS. V shed 2 bases and J 7 bases; nucleotides not matched to a gene: 7. The CDR3 covers 14 residues. For the CDR3, the DNA is TGTGCCAGCAGTGAAGGACAGGCCCGACGGACCCAGTACTTC. This sequence encodes CASSEGQARRTQYF.

V gene TRBV28 combines with J gene TRBJ2-7; 7 bases agree with TRBD1. CDR3 size: 14 residues. From germline, CDR1 is MDHEN and CDR2 SYDVKM. V lost 7 bases to trimming and J lost 2 bases; unmatched junction nucleotides: 8. The CDR3, as DNA: TGTGCCAGCACCGGACAGGATGCTACCTACGAGCAGTACGTC. It is translated as CASTGQDATYEQYV.

This clonotype was observed at least ten times. V and J are TRBV29-1 and TRBJ2-7; TRBD1 is a possible D gene (7 bases). CDR1 is SQVTM, CDR2 ANQGSEA, per germline. The CDR3 is 13 amino acids. V dropped 4 bases and J dropped 1 base, with 11 bases sitting between them. In DNA, the CDR3 is TGCAGCGTTGGCCAGGGGGGTTCCTACGAGCAGTACTTC. Translated: CSVGQGGSYEQYF.

The rearrangement joins TRBV7-9 to TRBJ2-7; possible D gene TRBD2, 6 bases. The CDR3 extends over 13 amino acids. V was shortened by 7 bases and J by 2 bases, with 12 bases between the two germline ends. Looked up from germline, CDR1 is SEHNR and CDR2 is FQNEAQ (reference sequence). CDR3 sequence: CASNPGLTYEQYF. The CDR3 nucleotides read TGTGCCAGCAACCCGGGACTGACCTACGAGCAGTACTTC.

V gene TRBV29-1 combines with J gene TRBJ1-1, with D possibly TRBD1 on 6 matching bases. CDR3 length equals 11 residues. V was shortened by 6 bases and J by 11 bases, with 16 bases between the two germline ends. Germline V lookup: CDR1 SQVTM, CDR2 ANQGSEA. CDR3 in DNA: TGCAGCGTGGGGGCGGGGGAGCGGGCTTTCTTT. Translating it yields CSVGAGERAFF.

The chain recombines TRBV5-4 with TRBJ2-2; TRBD1 aligns across 9 bases. In germline, CDR1 is SGHNT, CDR2 YYREEE (reference sequence). Germline trimming cut 4 bases from V and 6 bases from J; bases unmatched to any gene: 13. This CDR3 has 17 residues. The CDR3 reads CASSPFRTGVFSGELFF. DNA of the CDR3: TGTGCCAGCAGCCCTTTCCGGACAGGGGTTTTCTCCGGGGAGCTGTTTTTT.

This clonotype was detected only a few times. V and J are TRBV11-2 and TRBJ2-3; TRBD1 or TRBD2 may be the D gene (8 bases each). Looked up from germline, CDR1 is SGHAT and CDR2 is FQNNGV. The V end was cut by 5 bases, the J end by 6 bases, with 24 bases between. The CDR3 totals 17 residues. CDR3 DNA sequence: TGTGCCAGCAGCCCTACAGGGGGTAGCGGGAAGGGGGATACGCAGTATTTT. Translated, it gives CASSPTGGSGKGDTQYF.

This clonotype was seen repeatedly, ten times or more. The chain carries TRBV18 and TRBJ1-1; tentatively, D is TRBD1 (5 bases). The germline V gene encodes CDR1 KGHSH and CDR2 LQKENI. This CDR3 region has 13 residues. The V and J ends lost 3 bases and 5 bases respectively, with 10 bases between them. For the CDR3, the DNA is TGTGCCAGCTCACCTCCAGGGTATACTGAAGCTTTCTTT. Translation: CASSPPGYTEAFF.

This clonotype was seen only a few times. V is TRBV6-1 and J is TRBJ2-1; TRBD1 matches at 7 bases. V shed 9 bases, J shed 4 bases, and the junction held 12 bases outside the gene matches. This CDR3 has 15 residues. Looked up from germline, CDR1 is MNHNS and CDR2 is SASEGT. The CDR3 nucleotides are TGTGCCAGTAAATTCCGGGACAGAAAATACAATGAGCAGTTCTTC. Residues: CASKFRDRKYNEQFF.

This clonotype has a count of ten or more. The CDR3 DNA follows: TGTGCCAGCAGCAGGGGGACCGGGGAGCTGTTTTTT. Translation gives CASSRGTGELFF. The chain employs TRBV2 and TRBJ2-2, with 7 bases lining up with TRBD1. This CDR3 is built from 12 residues. CDR1 SNHLY and CDR2 FYNNEI come from the germline V gene. Trimming took 6 bases from V and 5 from J; bases not matched to a gene: 0. The whole variable domain, remainder taken from reference TRBV2 and TRBJ2-2, is EPEVTQTPSHQVTQMGQEVILRCVPISNHLYFYWYRQILGQKVEFLVSFYNNEISEKSEIFDDQFSVERPDGSNFTLKIRSTKLEDSAMYFCASSRGTGELFFGEGSRLTVL.

V and J are TRBV4-2 and TRBJ1-2, with D tentatively TRBD1 (5 bases). CDR3 length: 17 residues. In germline, CDR1 is LGHNA, CDR2 YNFKEQ. V was clipped by 0 bases and J by 4 bases, with 18 bases between them. The CDR3 DNA reads TGTGCCAGCAGCCAAGATGGGGGACGACCAACCTCCTATGGCTACACCTTC. Amino acid sequence: CASSQDGGRPTSYGYTF.

The chain combines TRBV2 with TRBJ2-7; no clear D gene. Germline V CDR1 and CDR2: SNHLY, FYNNEI. This CDR3 contains 16 residues. V was clipped by 1 base and J by 3 bases, with 16 bases between them. The CDR3 loop is CASSEVGRVIFYEQYF. DNA of the CDR3: TGTGCCAGCAGTGAAGTGGGTCGAGTAATCTTCTACGAGCAGTACTTC.

The chain links TRBV6-1 to TRBJ1-2, with a weak D call TRBD1 (5 bases). V was clipped by 10 bases and J by 4 bases, with 16 bases between them. The germline gives CDR1 MNHNS, CDR2 SASEGT. This CDR3 comprises 13 residues. The DNA for the CDR3 is TGTGCCACGCAGGCGGACATTGGCTATGGCTACACCTTC. Translated: CATQADIGYGYTF.

This clonotype was seen ten or more times. The CDR3 DNA reads as TGCGCCAGCAGCTTCGAAGGACAGGGGAATGAAAAACTGTTTTTT. This sequence encodes CASSFEGQGNEKLFF. The rearrangement joins TRBV5-1 to TRBJ1-4; 9 bases fit TRBD1. Per the germline V gene, CDR1 is SGHRS and CDR2 is YFSETQ. J lost 5 bases, V lost 2 bases, and 4 bases had no gene match. The CDR3 consists of 15 residues.

The gene calls are TRBV12-3 or TRBV12-4 and TRBJ1-2; no firm D call. V was pared by 1 base and J by 2 bases, with 8 bases between. The CDR3 is 14 residues long. Here the CDR3 reads CASSLVMTNYGYTF. The CDR3 nucleotides are TGTGCCAGCAGTTTAGTGATGACCAACTATGGCTACACCTTC.

This clonotype was counted ten times or more. V and J are TRBV2 and TRBJ1-1; D perhaps matches TRBD1 (6 bases). The V end was cut by 8 bases, the J end by 1 base, with 17 bases between. The CDR3 loop spans 15 amino acids. Germline V lookup: CDR1 SNHLY, CDR2 FYNNEI. CDR3 coding DNA: TGTGCCAGCCGGGGGGCATGGGGACAGAACACTGAAGCTTTCTTT. It specifies CASRGAWGQNTEAFF.

This clonotype has at least ten counts. V and J are TRBV5-1 and TRBJ2-1, with D possibly being TRBD2 (6 bases). Trimming removed 1 base from V and 3 bases from J, with 11 bases in between. The CDR3 is made up of 15 amino acids. The germline CDR1 and CDR2 sequences are SGHRS and YFSETQ. The CDR3 region is CASSLNGGDYNEQFF. CDR3 nucleotides: TGCGCCAGCAGCTTGAATGGCGGGGACTACAATGAGCAGTTCTTC.

This clonotype was detected ten times or more. The rearrangement links TRBV7-9 to TRBJ2-3; 9 bases agree with TRBD1. Germline V gene lookup returns CDR1 SEHNR and CDR2 FQNEAQ (reference sequence). J was trimmed by 4 bases and V by 5 bases; bases with no gene match: 7. This CDR3 region has 15 residues. CDR3 residues: CASSPGTGLADTQYF. In DNA, the CDR3 is TGTGCCAGCAGCCCCGGGACAGGGCTTGCAGATACGCAGTATTTT.